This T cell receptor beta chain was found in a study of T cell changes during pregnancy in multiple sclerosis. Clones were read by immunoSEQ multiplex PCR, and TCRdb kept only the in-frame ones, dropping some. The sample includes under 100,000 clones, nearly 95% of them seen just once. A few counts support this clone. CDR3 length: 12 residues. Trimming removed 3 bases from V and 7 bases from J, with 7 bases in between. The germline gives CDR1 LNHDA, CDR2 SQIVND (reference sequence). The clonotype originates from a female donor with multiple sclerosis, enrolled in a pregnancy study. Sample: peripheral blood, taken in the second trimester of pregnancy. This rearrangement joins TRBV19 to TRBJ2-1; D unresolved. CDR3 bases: TGTGCCAGTAGTATCGGGTTAAATGAGCAGTTCTTC. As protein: CASSIGLNEQFF.